The 2 T cell receptor beta chains in this list originate from one sample, sequenced in a study of cytomegalovirus exposure and HLA in healthy donors. Profiling relied on immunoSEQ multiplex PCR, and the TCRdb table lists in-frame clones only, not all of them. The sample yields around 130,000 clones, about 85% seen once. The sequenced sample was PBMCs. The source of these receptors is a young woman in good health and CMV-seronegative.

This clone turned up a few times. The rearrangement links TRBV4-3 to TRBJ1-1, with a tentative D call TRBD1 (6 bases). Germline V gene lookup returns CDR1 LGHNA and CDR2 YSLEER. The CDR3 is 14 amino acids. V was shortened by 0 bases and J by 1 base, with 6 bases between the two germline ends. The CDR3 DNA sequence: TGCGCCAGCAGCCAAGAGGGGGCGAACACTGAAGCTTTCTTT. Protein sequence: CASSQEGANTEAFF.

The V call is TRBV5-1, the J call TRBJ1-1, with 8 bases matching TRBD1. Germline V lookup: CDR1 SGHRS, CDR2 YFSETQ. V shed 4 bases and J 1 base; nucleotides not matched to a gene: 9. The length of the CDR3 is 16 residues. In nucleotides, the CDR3 is TGCGCCAGCAGCGACCAGACAGGGGCGGGGAACACTGAAGCTTTCTTT. This codes for CASSDQTGAGNTEAFF.